The following is a T cell receptor beta chain sequence with its context. These data come from a study of shared clonotypes between healthy human individuals. The protocol was immunoSEQ multiplex PCR, while the TCRdb copy is restricted to in-frame clones and leaves out a portion. The data show around 1,100,000 clones, about 80% seen once. Trimming removed 8 bases at V and 0 bases at J, with 16 bases between. The germline gives CDR1 SGHVS, CDR2 FNYEAQ. The CDR3 extends over 16 amino acids. The V and J genes are TRBV7-6 and TRBJ2-2; D uncertain. The source material was memory CD4+ T cells from PBMCs. Subset reported: CD45RA-negative fraction. This clonotype originated in a man between 18 and 29 years old in good health. Some clones in this sample may be carry-over from other donors' samples. The DNA of the CDR3 is TGTGCCAGCTTTAAACCCCAAGGTGCGAACACCGGGGAGCTGTTTTTT. This encodes CASFKPQGANTGELFF. Using reference TRBV7-6 and TRBJ2-2 for the parts outside the CDR3, the full variable domain is GAGVSQSPRYKVTKRGQDVALRCDPISGHVSLYWYRQALGQGPEFLTYFNYEAQQDKSGLPNDRFSAERPEGSISTLTIQRTEQRDSAMYRCASFKPQGANTGELFFGEGSRLTVL.